The 28 T cell receptor beta chains below all came from one sample that was sequenced in a study of T cells after yellow fever vaccination. TCRdb reprocessed the 5' RACE reads with MiXCR, giving one entry per CDR3 protein. The sample holds 450,000 to 550,000 distinct CDR3 sequences; over 15% are singletons and the top ten take over 11%. The material was PBMCs, obtained 15 days after the yellow fever booster vaccination. These receptors all stem from a man aged 30 to 45 who received the YFV17D yellow fever vaccine.

There are a few counts of this clonotype. Here the CDR3 reads CASSLAGGTHHEQYF. The DNA of the CDR3 is TGTGCCAGCAGCTTAGCGGGAGGAACCCACCACGAGCAGTACTTC. The chain joins TRBV7-2 to TRBJ2-7; perhaps TRBD2 as D (6 bases). Trimming cost V 0 bases and J 5 bases, with 14 bases left between them. The CDR3 consists of 15 residues. Germline CDR1 SGHTA, CDR2 FQGNSA.

V usage is TRBV7-8 and J usage is TRBJ2-1; 8 bases match TRBD1. With 6 bases clipped from V and 4 bases from J, the junction kept 11 bases outside the gene matches. CDR1 and CDR2 from the germline V gene are SGHVS and FQNEAQ. The CDR3 has 16 residues. The DNA of the CDR3 is TGTGCCAGCAGAAGGGCACAGGGGGGCGAATACAATGAGCAGTTCTTC. Its protein is CASRRAQGGEYNEQFF.

The chain has TRBV20-1 and TRBJ2-7; D gene ambiguous. Deletions cut 1 base from V and 2 bases from J, with 9 bases between. CDR3 length: 13 amino acids. CDR1 DFQATT and CDR2 SNEGSKA come from the germline V gene (reference sequence). CDR3 nucleotides: TGCAGTGCTAGAGTTCCCCTTACCTACGAGCAGTACTTC. Protein: CSARVPLTYEQYF.

This chain connects TRBV7-2 to TRBJ1-1; no reliable D call. V shed 0 bases and J shed 4 bases, with 6 bases lying between them. This CDR3 spans 13 amino acids. Per the germline V gene, CDR1 is SGHTA and CDR2 is FQGNSA. In nucleotides, the CDR3 is TGTGCCAGCAGCTTAGCACGGGGCACTGAAGCTTTCTTT. Protein: CASSLARGTEAFF. The variable domain in full, with the rest retrieved from reference TRBV7-2 and TRBJ1-1, is GAGVSQSPSNKVTEKGKDVELRCDPISGHTALYWYRQSLGQGLEFLIYFQGNSAPDKSGLPSDRFSAERTGGSVSTLTIQRTQQEDSAVYLCASSLARGTEAFFGQGTRLTVV.

The genes are TRBV4-3 and TRBJ2-7, with D unresolved. Germline loops: CDR1 LGHNA, CDR2 YSLEER. V lost 5 bases, J lost 2 bases, and 16 bases lay in between. The CDR3 totals 15 residues. CDR3 nucleotide sequence: TGCGCCAGCAGCAAAGCACAGCATCCGACCTACGAGCAGTACTTC. Its protein is CASSKAQHPTYEQYF.

The chain couples TRBV7-2 to TRBJ2-7; perhaps TRBD1 as D (6 bases). Germline-derived CDR1 and CDR2 are SGHTA and FQGNSA. This CDR3 contains 14 residues. V was cut by 4 bases and J by 3 bases, with 13 bases left in between. Written as DNA, the CDR3 is TGTGCCAGCAGCTATGGACAGACTTTCTACGAGCAGTACTTC. This encodes CASSYGQTFYEQYF.

Only a few counts were recorded for this clonotype. The V and J genes are TRBV7-9 and TRBJ1-1; D not resolved. The germline gives CDR1 SEHNR, CDR2 FQNEAQ (reference sequence). The V gene lost 6 bases and the J gene lost 3 bases, with 11 bases spanning the gap. The CDR3 contains 13 residues. Here the CDR3 reads CASRPGGDTEAFF. In DNA, the CDR3 is TGTGCCAGCAGGCCAGGCGGGGACACTGAAGCTTTCTTT. Full variable domain (outside the CDR3, taken from reference TRBV7-9 and TRBJ1-1): DTGVSQNPRHKITKRGQNVTFRCDPISEHNRLYWYRQTLGQGPEFLTYFQNEAQLEKSRLLSDRFSAERPKGSFSTLEIQRTEQGDSAMYLCASRPGGDTEAFFGQGTRLTVV.

This clonotype was counted a few times. This chain uses TRBV18 with TRBJ2-3; D is ambiguous. CDR1 and CDR2 (germline): KGHSH, LQKENI. This CDR3 is built from 16 residues. Between the trimmed V and J ends, which lost 0 bases and 2 bases, there was a span of 12 bases. CDR3 DNA: TGTGCCAGCTCACCACCTAGTCGATCGACCACAGATACGCAGTATTTT. It encodes CASSPPSRSTTDTQYF.

This clonotype was recorded at least ten times. V usage is TRBV5-1 and J usage is TRBJ2-5, with a weak D call TRBD2 (6 bases). This CDR3 spans 12 amino acids. Looked up from germline, CDR1 is SGHRS and CDR2 is YFSETQ. V was trimmed by 5 bases and J by 1 base, leaving 6 bases between them. DNA for the CDR3: TGCGCCAGCAGGGGACTCCAAGAGACCCAGTACTTC. Translated: CASRGLQETQYF.

In this sample, this clonotype turned up many times. This chain connects TRBV7-6 to TRBJ2-7; D call uncertain. The V and J ends lost 5 bases and 3 bases respectively, with 5 bases between them. The germline CDR1 and CDR2 sequences are SGHVS and FNYEAQ. The CDR3 contains 11 residues. DNA of the CDR3: TGTGCCAGCAGCAACGACTACGAGCAGTACTTC. It yields the protein CASSNDYEQYF.

This clonotype was seen many times. This chain connects TRBV3-1 to TRBJ2-7; no clear D. Looked up from germline, CDR1 is LGHDT and CDR2 is YNNKEL (reference sequence). CDR3 length: 13 amino acids. V was pared by 6 bases and J by 4 bases, with 13 bases between. The CDR3 spells CASSGQQGYEQYF. In DNA, the CDR3 is TGTGCCAGCAGTGGCCAGCAAGGTTACGAGCAGTACTTC.

A few counts support this clonotype. The rearrangement links TRBV28 to TRBJ2-1; D uncertain. V was clipped by 5 bases and J by 9 bases, with 14 bases between them. The germline V gene encodes CDR1 MDHEN and CDR2 SYDVKM. The CDR3 consists of 13 residues. The CDR3 loop is CASSLSVRGEQFF. CDR3 nucleotide sequence: TGTGCCAGCAGTCTCTCCGTACGCGGTGAGCAGTTCTTC.

This clonotype was observed a handful of times. The CDR3 protein is CATSDLNGRAFF. The CDR3 nucleotides are TGTGCCACCAGTGATTTGAATGGGAGAGCTTTCTTT. This chain links TRBV24-1 with TRBJ1-1; D is unresolved. The length of the CDR3 is 12 residues. CDR1 and CDR2 (germline): KGHDR, SFDVKD. V shed 0 bases and J shed 10 bases, with 8 bases lying between them.

The chain recombines TRBV7-2 with TRBJ2-5, with D possibly TRBD2 on 6 matching bases. CDR1 is SGHTA and CDR2 is FQGNSA in the germline V gene. The CDR3 consists of 13 residues. V was pared by 4 bases and J by 6 bases, with 12 bases between. CDR3 DNA sequence: TGTGCCAGCAGCTCGGGACTTCACCAGACCCAGTACTTC. It encodes CASSSGLHQTQYF.

The V call is TRBV7-6, the J call TRBJ2-2; D may be TRBD2 (5 bases). This CDR3 spans 14 amino acids. V dropped 5 bases and J dropped 6 bases, with 13 bases sitting between them. The germline gives CDR1 SGHVS, CDR2 FNYEAQ. The CDR3 is CASSNPPSSGELFF. In nucleotides, the CDR3 is TGTGCCAGCAGCAACCCTCCTAGCTCCGGGGAGCTGTTTTTT.

There are a few counts of this clonotype. The chain links TRBV21-1 to TRBJ1-5; whether TRBD1, the table's D call, matches the DNA was not checked. TRBV21-1 is recorded as a pseudogene. The length of the CDR3 is 17 residues. The CDR3, as DNA: TGTGCCAGCAGCAAAGCGGGGACAGGGGGTCTGAGTCAGCCCCAGCATTTT. Amino acid sequence: CASSKAGTGGLSQPQHF.

This clonotype has a handful of counts. The rearrangement uses TRBV6-5 and TRBJ2-1; the match to TRBD1 covers 7 bases. V lost 4 bases and J lost 4; bases outside the gene matches: 4. CDR3 length: 14 residues. CDR1 and CDR2 (germline): MNHEY, SVGAGI. The CDR3 loop reads CASSSWTGYNEQFF. CDR3 DNA: TGTGCCAGCAGTTCCTGGACAGGATACAATGAGCAGTTCTTC.

This clonotype was observed a handful of times. The chain uses TRBV7-2 and TRBJ2-7; no reliable D call. The ends were cut back, 0 bases at V and 6 bases at J, with 6 bases in the middle. The CDR3 extends over 12 amino acids. The germline gives CDR1 SGHTA, CDR2 FQGNSA. The CDR3 DNA reads TGTGCCAGCAGCTTAGCGATCGGCGAGCAGTACTTC. Translating it yields CASSLAIGEQYF.

The chain has TRBV6-1 and TRBJ2-5, with D possibly being TRBD1 or TRBD2 (5 bases each). Deletions cut 6 bases from V and 2 bases from J, with 16 bases between. The CDR3 is 15 residues long. CDR1 MNHNS and CDR2 SASEGT come from the germline V gene. The DNA for the CDR3 is TGTGCCAGCAGACGGTCGGGACGCCTTCAAGAGACCCAGTACTTC. Translation: CASRRSGRLQETQYF.

This clonotype was recorded a few times. V and J are TRBV18 and TRBJ2-1; D gene ambiguous. CDR3 length equals 18 residues. Germline lookup yields CDR1 KGHSH and CDR2 LQKENI. V gave up 0 bases and J gave up 7 bases, with 22 bases separating them. In nucleotides, the CDR3 is TGTGCCAGCTCACCACCCGCCACCGCGCCCGCCCTTCGGAATGAGCAGTTCTTC. It codes for CASSPPATAPALRNEQFF. The full variable domain, with the rest looked up from reference TRBV18 and TRBJ2-1, is NAGVMQNPRHLVRRRGQEARLRCSPMKGHSHVYWYRQLPEEGLKFMVYLQKENIIDESGMPKERFSAEFPKEGPSILRIQQVVRGDSAAYFCASSPPATAPALRNEQFFGPGTRLTVL.

This clonotype has a handful of counts. The V and J genes are TRBV5-1 and TRBJ2-3; TRBD2 aligns across 8 bases. This CDR3 has 12 residues. The ends lost 3 bases at V and 10 bases at J; junction bases unmatched: 4. CDR1 SGHRS and CDR2 YFSETQ come from the germline V gene. In DNA, the CDR3 is TGCGCCAGCAGCTCGGGGGGGGAGGCGCAGTATTTT. It encodes CASSSGGEAQYF.

The chain employs TRBV20-1 and TRBJ2-7, with 8 bases aligning to TRBD1. There are 15 residues in the CDR3. V lost 3 bases to trimming and J lost 6 bases; unmatched junction nucleotides: 13. CDR1 DFQATT and CDR2 SNEGSKA come from the germline V gene (reference sequence). The CDR3, as DNA: TGCAGTGCTAGTCCGGCCGACAGGGGTCTCGGCGAGCAGTACTTC. It translates to CSASPADRGLGEQYF.

This clonotype has only a few counts. This rearrangement joins TRBV7-2 to TRBJ1-6; unclear D gene. Trimming shortened V by 5 bases and J by 4 bases, and 12 bases separated the two germline ends. CDR3 length: 15 residues. The germline CDR1 and CDR2 sequences are SGHTA and FQGNSA. The CDR3 DNA sequence: TGTGCCAGCAGCCCTGCCCCGGGGTATAATTCACCCCTCCACTTT. This translates into CASSPAPGYNSPLHF.

The sample holds a few counts of this clonotype. The genes are TRBV20-1 and TRBJ2-7; D gene ambiguous. Trimming removed 2 bases at V and 3 bases at J, with 14 bases between. Germline CDR1 is DFQATT and CDR2 is SNEGSKA (reference sequence). This CDR3 has 14 residues. The CDR3, as DNA: TGCAGTGCTAGATCCCCGCGCACCATCTACGAGCAGTACTTC. Protein: CSARSPRTIYEQYF.

CDR3 protein: CASSESPRVDTQYF. The CDR3 coding sequence is TGCGCCAGCAGTGAGTCTCCGAGGGTGGATACGCAGTATTTT. This chain connects TRBV10-1 to TRBJ2-3; D perhaps matches TRBD2 (5 bases). Trimming stripped 0 bases from V and 6 bases from J, with 10 bases between. Per germline, CDR1 WNHNN and CDR2 SYGVQD (reference sequence). The CDR3 covers 14 residues.

The V gene is TRBV3-1, the J gene TRBJ2-2; 13 nucleotides line up with TRBD2. The CDR3 runs 16 residues. J was trimmed by 4 bases and V by 2 bases; bases with no gene match: 1. Per the germline V gene, CDR1 is LGHDT and CDR2 is YNNKEL (reference sequence). The CDR3 loop is CASSQRLAGGTGELFF. The CDR3 DNA sequence: TGTGCCAGCAGCCAAAGACTAGCGGGAGGCACCGGGGAGCTGTTTTTT. Supplemented by reference TRBV3-1 and TRBJ2-2, the full variable domain reads DTAVSQTPKYLVTQMGNDKSIKCEQNLGHDTMYWYKQDSKKFLKIMFSYNNKELIINETVPNRFSPKSPDKAHLNLHINSLELGDSAVYFCASSQRLAGGTGELFFGEGSRLTVL.

The table lists this clonotype with a few counts. The chain links TRBV28 to TRBJ2-1, with a weak D call TRBD2 (7 bases). The length of the CDR3 is 13 residues. Trimming took off 10 bases at V and 7 bases at J, with 17 bases between the two ends. In germline, CDR1 is MDHEN, CDR2 SYDVKM. This CDR3 is CATILEGGNEQFF. The CDR3 region has the DNA TGTGCCACCATCCTCGAGGGGGGGAATGAGCAGTTCTTC.

This clonotype has just a few counts. The chain employs TRBV21-1 and TRBJ2-2; the table gives TRBD1 as D, unverified against the DNA. TRBV21-1 is a known pseudogene. The CDR3 runs to 13 residues. CDR3 sequence reads: CASKTGYPGELFF. The CDR3 nucleotides read TGTGCCAGCAAGACAGGGTACCCCGGGGAGCTGTTTTTT.